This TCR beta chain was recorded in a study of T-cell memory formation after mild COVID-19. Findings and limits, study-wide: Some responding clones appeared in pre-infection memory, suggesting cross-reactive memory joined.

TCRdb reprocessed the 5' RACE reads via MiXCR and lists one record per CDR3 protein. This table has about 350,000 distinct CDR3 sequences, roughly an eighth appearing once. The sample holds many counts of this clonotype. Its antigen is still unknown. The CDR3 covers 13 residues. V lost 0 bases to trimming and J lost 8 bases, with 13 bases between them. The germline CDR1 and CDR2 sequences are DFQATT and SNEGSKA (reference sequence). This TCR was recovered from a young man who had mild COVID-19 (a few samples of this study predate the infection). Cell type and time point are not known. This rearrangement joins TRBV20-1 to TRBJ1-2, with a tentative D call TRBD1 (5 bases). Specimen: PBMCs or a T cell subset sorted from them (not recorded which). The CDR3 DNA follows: TGCAGTGCTAGAGAAGGCATAGGGGTCGGCTACACCTTC. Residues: CSAREGIGVGYTF.